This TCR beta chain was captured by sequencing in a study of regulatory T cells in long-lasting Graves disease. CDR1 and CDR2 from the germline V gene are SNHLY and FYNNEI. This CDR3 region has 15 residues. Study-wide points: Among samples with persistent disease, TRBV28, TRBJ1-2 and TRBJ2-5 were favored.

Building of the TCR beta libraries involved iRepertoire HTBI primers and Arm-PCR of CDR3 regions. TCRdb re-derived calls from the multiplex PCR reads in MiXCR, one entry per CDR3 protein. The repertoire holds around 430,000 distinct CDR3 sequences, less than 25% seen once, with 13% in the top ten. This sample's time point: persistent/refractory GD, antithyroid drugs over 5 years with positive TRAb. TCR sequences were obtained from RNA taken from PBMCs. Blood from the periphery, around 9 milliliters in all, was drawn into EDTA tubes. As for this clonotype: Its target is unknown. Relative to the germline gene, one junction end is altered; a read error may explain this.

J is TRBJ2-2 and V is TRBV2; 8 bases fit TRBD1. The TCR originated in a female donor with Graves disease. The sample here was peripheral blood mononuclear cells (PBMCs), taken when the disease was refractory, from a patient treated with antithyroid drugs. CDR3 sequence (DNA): TGTGCCAGCAGTGAGGACAGGGTATTTGGCGGGGAGCTGTTCTTT. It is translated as CASSEDRVFGGELFF.